This section outlines one TCR beta chain sequence together with its context. Its matching antigen is unknown. Germline-derived CDR1 and CDR2 are MNHEY and SVGAGI. Germline trimming cut 6 bases from V and 5 bases from J; bases unmatched to any gene: 7. This CDR3 spans 15 amino acids. The data were taken from a study of cytomegalovirus exposure and HLA in healthy donors. Study outcomes and limitations: A reported reduction in N-insertions relative to the 666-donor mean was seen in an Asian-associated ancestry cluster in a later analysis. The study dropped some indistinguishable V segments, TRBV6-2 and TRBV6-3 among them. A likely sequencing artifact accounted for one observed cluster of highly shared sequence variants.

Vbeta (60) and Jbeta (13) primers were used in the PCR. The protocol was immunoSEQ multiplex PCR, while the TCRdb copy is restricted to in-frame clones and leaves out a portion. The sample has about 110,000 clones, roughly four fifths seen once. The sequencing sample was made of PBMCs. The TCR sequence derives from a woman in her twenties or thirties in good health and CMV-seronegative. J is TRBJ1-6 and V is TRBV6-5; 7 bases map to TRBD1. CDR3 nucleotides: TGTGCCAGCAGGCCGACAGGGTACCATAATTCACCCCTCCACTTT. It yields the protein CASRPTGYHNSPLHF.